These 11 T cell receptor beta chains were all obtained from the same sample, sequenced in a study of blood T cells in healthy people across ages. Then a second PCR, running about 7 to 11 cycles, was carried out with a sample-barcoded 5' primer and a J-beta primer mix. One entry per CDR3 protein results from TCRdb running MiXCR on the 5' RACE reads. The table has 1.5 million to 2 million distinct CDR3 sequences, 28% seen once. Sequencing used blood. All receptors derive from a woman younger than 45 in good health.

This clonotype was recorded at least ten times. This rearrangement joins TRBV20-1 to TRBJ2-1; possibly TRBD1 for D (7 bases). V lost 5 bases and J lost 6, with 17 bases in between. This CDR3 comprises 14 residues. Looked up from germline, CDR1 is DFQATT and CDR2 is SNEGSKA (reference sequence). The CDR3 spells CSAPSPQGGNEQFF. CDR3 bases: TGCAGTGCTCCCTCACCGCAGGGGGGCAATGAGCAGTTCTTC.

The chain joins TRBV11-2 to TRBJ2-3, with 8 nucleotides matching TRBD2. Germline V CDR1 and CDR2: SGHAT, FQNNGV. Trimming removed 5 bases from V and 2 bases from J; junction bases left unmatched: 6. The CDR3 is 15 amino acids. CDR3 bases: TGTGCCAGCAGCGACCTAGCGGGCCCCACAGATACGCAGTATTTT. This codes for CASSDLAGPTDTQYF.

This chain links TRBV7-9 with TRBJ2-7; D is undetermined. V lost 5 bases and J lost 6, with 14 bases in between. CDR1 and CDR2 (germline): SEHNR, FQNEAQ (reference sequence). The CDR3 sequence is 13 residues long. Here the CDR3 reads CASSNPTSGEQYF. The DNA for the CDR3 is TGTGCCAGCAGCAACCCAACCTCGGGCGAGCAGTACTTC. The full variable domain, completed using reference TRBV7-9 and TRBJ2-7, is DTGVSQNPRHKITKRGQNVTFRCDPISEHNRLYWYRQTLGQGPEFLTYFQNEAQLEKSRLLSDRFSAERPKGSFSTLEIQRTEQGDSAMYLCASSNPTSGEQYFGPGTRLTVT.

This sequence joins TRBV12-3 or TRBV12-4 and TRBJ2-2; TRBD2 might be the D (5 bases). The length of the CDR3 is 14 residues. V dropped 1 base and J dropped 6 bases, with 9 bases sitting between them. CDR3 sequence reads: CASSLERSPGELFF. For the CDR3, the DNA is TGTGCCAGCAGTTTAGAGCGGAGTCCCGGGGAGCTGTTTTTT.

In this sample, this clonotype turned up a few times. The chain joins TRBV3-1 to TRBJ2-7, with TRBD1 identical over 10 bases. V dropped 0 bases and J dropped 3; count of bases not matched to a gene: 5. The CDR3 covers 16 residues. CDR1 is LGHDT and CDR2 is YNNKEL in the germline V gene (reference sequence). The CDR3 DNA reads as TGTGCCAGCAGCCAAGATGGCGGGACAGGGGTCTACGAGCAGTACTTC. This sequence encodes CASSQDGGTGVYEQYF.

A word on this clonotype: A much larger clone differs from this one at a single base, so this may be a read error. The rearrangement joins TRBV5-1 to TRBJ2-7; the D gene is possibly TRBD2 (5 bases). The CDR3 length is 15 residues. Trimming removed 4 bases from V and 2 bases from J, with 16 bases in between. In germline, CDR1 is SGHRS, CDR2 YFSETQ. CDR3 in amino acids: CASSAHGKLAYEQYF. The CDR3 DNA follows: TGCGCCAGCAGCGCTCACGGGAAACTAGCCTACGAGCAGTACTTC.

The sample holds a few counts of this clonotype. J is TRBJ2-1 and V is TRBV11-2; D possibly corresponds to TRBD2 (6 bases). The CDR3 is made up of 18 amino acids. V lost 5 bases and J lost 1, with 21 bases in between. Germline CDR1 SGHAT, CDR2 FQNNGV. Written as DNA, the CDR3 is TGTGCCAGCAGCAACACCGGGACTGGTAGCTTTTCCTACAATGAGCAGTTCTTC. Encoded protein: CASSNTGTGSFSYNEQFF.

The chain combines TRBV28 with TRBJ2-5, with 8 bases fitting TRBD2. The J call may be faulty, since TRBJ2-7 better matches the DNA end. The CDR3 loop spans 13 amino acids. CDR1 and CDR2 from the germline V gene are MDHEN and SYDVKM. The CDR3 bases are TGTGCCAGTCTCCGGGGGGGAGGGTACGAGCAGTACTTC. Encoded protein: CASLRGGGYEQYF.

The chain is built from TRBV7-2 and TRBJ2-2, with D perhaps being TRBD1 or TRBD2 (5 bases each). CDR1 is SGHTA and CDR2 is FQGNSA in the germline V gene. V was cut by 7 bases and J by 1 base, with 10 bases left in between. The CDR3 is 14 residues long. The CDR3 DNA sequence: TGTGCCAGCATCCGGGACCGGAACACCGGGGAGCTGTTTTTT. Amino acid sequence: CASIRDRNTGELFF.

This clonotype was observed many times. The chain couples TRBV29-1 to TRBJ2-7; D is possibly TRBD2 (7 bases). Looked up from germline, CDR1 is SQVTM and CDR2 is ANQGSEA. The CDR3 extends over 12 amino acids. Trimming pared 6 bases from V and 2 bases from J, leaving 11 bases between. The CDR3: CSVGGAPYEQYF. The CDR3 DNA follows: TGCAGCGTGGGGGGGGCCCCCTACGAGCAGTACTTC.

This clonotype turned up a few times. V gene TRBV24-1 combines with J gene TRBJ2-5; unclear D gene. V lost 6 bases, J lost 0 bases, and 7 bases lay in between. The CDR3 runs 13 residues. The V gene's germline CDR1 is KGHDR and CDR2 SFDVKD. The CDR3 spells CATSQANQETQYF. CDR3 bases: TGTGCCACCAGTCAGGCCAACCAAGAGACCCAGTACTTC.